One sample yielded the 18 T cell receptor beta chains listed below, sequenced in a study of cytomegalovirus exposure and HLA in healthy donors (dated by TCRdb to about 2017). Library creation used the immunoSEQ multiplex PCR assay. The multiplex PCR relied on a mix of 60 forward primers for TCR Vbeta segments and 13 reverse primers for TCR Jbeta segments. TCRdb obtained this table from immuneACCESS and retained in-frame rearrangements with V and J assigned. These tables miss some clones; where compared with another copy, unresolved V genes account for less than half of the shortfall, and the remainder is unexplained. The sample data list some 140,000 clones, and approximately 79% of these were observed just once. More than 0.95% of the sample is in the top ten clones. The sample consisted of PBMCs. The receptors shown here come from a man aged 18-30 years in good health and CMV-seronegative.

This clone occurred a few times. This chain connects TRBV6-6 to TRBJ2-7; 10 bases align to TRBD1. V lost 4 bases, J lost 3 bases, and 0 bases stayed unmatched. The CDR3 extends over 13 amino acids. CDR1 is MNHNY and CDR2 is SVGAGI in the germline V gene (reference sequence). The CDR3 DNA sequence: TGTGCCAGCAGTTGGACAGGGGGCTACGAGCAGTACTTC. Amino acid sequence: CASSWTGGYEQYF.

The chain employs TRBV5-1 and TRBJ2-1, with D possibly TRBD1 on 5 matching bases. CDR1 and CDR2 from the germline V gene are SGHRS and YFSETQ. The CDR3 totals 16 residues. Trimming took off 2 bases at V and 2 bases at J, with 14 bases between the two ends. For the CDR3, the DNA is TGCGCCAGCAGCTTAATTCCAGGGATCACCTACAATGAGCAGTTCTTC. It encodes CASSLIPGITYNEQFF.

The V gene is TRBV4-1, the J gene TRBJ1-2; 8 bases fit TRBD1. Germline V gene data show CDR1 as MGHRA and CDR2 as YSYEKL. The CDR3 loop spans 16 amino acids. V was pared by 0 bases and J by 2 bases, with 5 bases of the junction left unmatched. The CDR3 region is CASSQDSGDRNYGYTF. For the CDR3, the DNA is TGCGCCAGCAGCCAAGATTCAGGGGACAGGAACTATGGCTACACCTTC.

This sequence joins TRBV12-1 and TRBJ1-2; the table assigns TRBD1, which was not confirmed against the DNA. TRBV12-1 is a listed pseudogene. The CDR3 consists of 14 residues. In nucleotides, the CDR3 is TGTGCCAGCAGCTTCAATGGACAGACCTATGGCTACACCTTC. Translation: CASSFNGQTYGYTF.

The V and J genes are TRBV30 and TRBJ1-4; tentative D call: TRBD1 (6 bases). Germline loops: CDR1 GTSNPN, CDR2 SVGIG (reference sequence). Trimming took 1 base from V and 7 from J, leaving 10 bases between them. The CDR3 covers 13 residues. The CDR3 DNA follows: TGTGCCTGGAGTGAGGACAGCACTGAAAAACTGTTTTTT. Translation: CAWSEDSTEKLFF.

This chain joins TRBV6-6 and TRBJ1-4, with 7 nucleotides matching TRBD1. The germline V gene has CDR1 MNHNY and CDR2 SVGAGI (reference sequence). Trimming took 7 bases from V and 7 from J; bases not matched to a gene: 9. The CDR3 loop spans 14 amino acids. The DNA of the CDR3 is TGTGCCAGCACCATGACAGGGCGAGGTGAAAAACTGTTTTTT. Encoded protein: CASTMTGRGEKLFF.

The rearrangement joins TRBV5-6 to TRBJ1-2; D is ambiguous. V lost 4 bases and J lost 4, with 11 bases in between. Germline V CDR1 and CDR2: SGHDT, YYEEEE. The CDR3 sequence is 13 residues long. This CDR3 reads CASSTPGIYGYTF. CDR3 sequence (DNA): TGTGCCAGCAGCACACCGGGGATCTATGGCTACACCTTC.

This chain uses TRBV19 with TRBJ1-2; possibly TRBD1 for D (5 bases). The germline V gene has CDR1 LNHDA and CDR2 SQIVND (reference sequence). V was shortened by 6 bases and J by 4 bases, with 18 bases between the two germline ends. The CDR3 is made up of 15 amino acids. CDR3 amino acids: CASRPRSGRAYGYTF. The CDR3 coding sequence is TGTGCCAGTAGACCCAGGTCGGGCAGGGCCTATGGCTACACCTTC.

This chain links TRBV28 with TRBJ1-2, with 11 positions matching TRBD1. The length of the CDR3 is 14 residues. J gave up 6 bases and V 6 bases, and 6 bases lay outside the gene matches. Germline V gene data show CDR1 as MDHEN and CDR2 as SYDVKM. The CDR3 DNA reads TGTGCCAGCAGGGCGGACAGGGGGCCCGATGGCTACACCTTC. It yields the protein CASRADRGPDGYTF.

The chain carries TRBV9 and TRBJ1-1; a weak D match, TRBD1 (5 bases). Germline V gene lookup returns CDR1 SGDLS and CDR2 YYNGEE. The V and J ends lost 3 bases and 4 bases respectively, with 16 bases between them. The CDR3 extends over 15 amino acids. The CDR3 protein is CASSDVGGAGTEAFF. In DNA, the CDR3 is TGTGCCAGCAGCGACGTCGGAGGGGCAGGCACTGAAGCTTTCTTT.

The DNA for the CDR3 is TGTGCCAGTAGGCCGGACAGCCTCTCTGGGGCCAACGTCCTGACTTTC. This sequence encodes CASRPDSLSGANVLTF. The rearrangement uses TRBV19 and TRBJ2-6; perhaps TRBD1 as D (6 bases). The length of the CDR3 is 16 residues. Germline CDR1 LNHDA, CDR2 SQIVND (reference sequence). The V gene lost 6 bases and the J gene lost 0 bases, with 12 bases spanning the gap.

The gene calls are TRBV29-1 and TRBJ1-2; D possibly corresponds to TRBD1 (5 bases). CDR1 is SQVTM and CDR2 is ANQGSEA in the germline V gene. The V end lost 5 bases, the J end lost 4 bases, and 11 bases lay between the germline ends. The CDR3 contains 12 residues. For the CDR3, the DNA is TGCAGCGTTACCAGGGAATTCTATGGCTACACCTTC. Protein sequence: CSVTREFYGYTF.

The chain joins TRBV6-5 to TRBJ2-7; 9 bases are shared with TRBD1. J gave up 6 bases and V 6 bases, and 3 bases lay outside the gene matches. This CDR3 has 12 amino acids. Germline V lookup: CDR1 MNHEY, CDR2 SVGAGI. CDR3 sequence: CASSTGQGEQYF. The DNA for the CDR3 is TGTGCCAGCAGCACGGGACAGGGCGAGCAGTACTTC.

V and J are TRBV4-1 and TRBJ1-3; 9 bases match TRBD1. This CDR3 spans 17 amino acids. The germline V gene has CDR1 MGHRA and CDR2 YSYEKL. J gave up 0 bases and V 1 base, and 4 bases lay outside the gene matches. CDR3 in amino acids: CASSQGDRAHSGNTIYF. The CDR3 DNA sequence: TGCGCCAGCAGCCAAGGGGACAGGGCCCACTCTGGAAACACCATATATTTT.

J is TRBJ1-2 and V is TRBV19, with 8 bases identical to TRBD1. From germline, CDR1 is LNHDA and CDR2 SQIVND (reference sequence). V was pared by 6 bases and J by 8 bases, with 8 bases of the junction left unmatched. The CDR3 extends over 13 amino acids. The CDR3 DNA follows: TGTGCCAGTAGCTTCCGGACAGGGTTCGGCTACACCTTC. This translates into CASSFRTGFGYTF.

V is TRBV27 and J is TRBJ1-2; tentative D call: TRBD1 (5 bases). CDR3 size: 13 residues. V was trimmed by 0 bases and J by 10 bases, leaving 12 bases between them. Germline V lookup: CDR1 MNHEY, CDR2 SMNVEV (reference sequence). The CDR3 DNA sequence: TGTGCCAGCAGTTTATCCAGGGCAACTTCCTACACCTTC. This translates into CASSLSRATSYTF.

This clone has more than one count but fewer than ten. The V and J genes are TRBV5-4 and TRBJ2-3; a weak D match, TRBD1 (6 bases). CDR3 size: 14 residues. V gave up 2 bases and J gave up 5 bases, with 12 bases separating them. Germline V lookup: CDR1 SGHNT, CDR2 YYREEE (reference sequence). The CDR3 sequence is CASSLGGSRDTQYF. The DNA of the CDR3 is TGTGCCAGCAGCTTAGGGGGATCGAGAGATACGCAGTATTTT. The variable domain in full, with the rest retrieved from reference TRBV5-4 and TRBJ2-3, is ETGVTQSPTHLIKTRGQQVTLRCSSQSGHNTVSWYQQALGQGPQFIFQYYREEENGRGNFPPRFSGLQFPNYSSELNVNALELDDSALYLCASSLGGSRDTQYFGPGTRLTVL.

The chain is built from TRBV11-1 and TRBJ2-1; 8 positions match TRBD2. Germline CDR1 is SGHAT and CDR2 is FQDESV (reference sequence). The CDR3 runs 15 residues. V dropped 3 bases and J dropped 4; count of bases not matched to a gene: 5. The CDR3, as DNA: TGTGCCAGCAGCTTGGGTGGCGGGGGGTACAATGAGCAGTTCTTC. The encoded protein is CASSLGGGGYNEQFF. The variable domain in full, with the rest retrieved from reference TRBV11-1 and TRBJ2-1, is EAEVAQSPRYKITEKSQAVAFWCDPISGHATLYWYRQILGQGPELLVQFQDESVVDDSQLPKDRFSAERLKGVDSTLKIQPAELGDSAMYLCASSLGGGGYNEQFFGPGTRLTVL.